The next 26 T cell receptor beta chains were all read from a single sample in a study of shared clonotypes between healthy human individuals. The repertoire was sequenced with immunoSEQ multiplex PCR; TCRdb's copy has only in-frame clones and lacks some. The sample contains fewer than 500,000 clones, roughly 79% of which appear only once. Sample: PBMCs. Every receptor here comes from a woman aged 40 to 55 in good health. Some clones in this sample may be carry-over from other donors' samples.

The chain carries TRBV14 and TRBJ2-3; D ambiguous. The V gene's germline CDR1 is SGHDN and CDR2 FVKESK. With 0 bases removed from V and 2 bases from J, the gap between germline ends came to 12 bases. The CDR3 sequence is 16 residues long. CDR3 residues: CASSQDVGQNTDTQYF. In DNA, the CDR3 is TGTGCCAGCAGCCAAGATGTTGGGCAGAACACAGATACGCAGTATTTT.

The CDR3 reads CAISEYLTGERNTIYF. The DNA for the CDR3 is TGTGCCATCAGTGAGTATCTGACAGGGGAACGGAACACCATATATTTT. This rearrangement joins TRBV10-3 to TRBJ1-3; TRBD1 aligns across 8 bases. The V gene's germline CDR1 is ENHRY and CDR2 SYGVKD. V gave up 1 base and J gave up 7 bases; unmatched junction bases: 9. The CDR3 has 16 amino acids.

The chain joins TRBV14 to TRBJ2-6; TRBD2 is a possible D gene (6 bases). Germline assignment: CDR1 SGHDN and CDR2 FVKESK. V was shortened by 5 bases and J by 0 bases, with 17 bases between the two germline ends. CDR3 length: 18 residues. The CDR3, as DNA: TGTGCCAGCAGCTCCTATCATATCGGGGGCTCTGGGGCCAACGTCCTGACTTTC. Translated: CASSSYHIGGSGANVLTF.

The chain is built from TRBV2 and TRBJ2-6; D is perhaps TRBD1 (6 bases). V lost 7 bases to trimming and J lost 0 bases, with 10 bases between them. CDR1 is SNHLY, CDR2 FYNNEI, per germline. There are 15 residues in the CDR3. The CDR3 nucleotides are TGTGCCAGCACGAGGACAGACTCTGGGGCCAACGTCCTGACTTTC. The encoded protein is CASTRTDSGANVLTF.

The chain carries TRBV13 and TRBJ2-5; 11 bases are a match to TRBD2. Per germline, CDR1 PRHDT and CDR2 FYEKMQ (reference sequence). J was trimmed by 5 bases and V by 1 base; bases with no gene match: 6. CDR3 size: 16 residues. The CDR3 is CASSLATSGSLETQYF. The CDR3 DNA sequence: TGTGCCAGCAGCTTAGCTACTAGCGGGAGTTTGGAGACCCAGTACTTC.

The chain has TRBV9 and TRBJ2-5; the match to TRBD2 covers 7 bases. J was trimmed by 5 bases and V by 0 bases; bases with no gene match: 7. The germline CDR1 and CDR2 sequences are SGDLS and YYNGEE. This CDR3 has 15 residues. The CDR3: CASSVEWGEGETQYF. DNA of the CDR3: TGTGCCAGCAGCGTAGAATGGGGGGAGGGCGAGACCCAGTACTTC. The whole variable domain, filled in from reference TRBV9 and TRBJ2-5, reads DSGVTQTPKHLITATGQRVTLRCSPRSGDLSVYWYQQSLDQGLQFLIQYYNGEERAKGNILERFSAQQFPDLHSELNLSSLELGDSALYFCASSVEWGEGETQYFGPGTRLLVL.

The gene calls are TRBV7-2 and TRBJ2-1; D is ambiguous. The CDR3 length is 12 residues. V lost 5 bases and J 1 base, leaving 3 bases between the germline ends. Germline CDR1 and CDR2: SGHTA and FQGNSA. CDR3 sequence: CASSPSYNEQFF. The CDR3 coding sequence is TGTGCCAGCAGCCCATCCTACAATGAGCAGTTCTTC.

The gene calls are TRBV29-1 and TRBJ2-1; 7 bases are shared with TRBD2. This CDR3 is built from 13 residues. Trimming cost V 4 bases and J 10 bases; bases outside gene matches: 10. Germline loops: CDR1 SQVTM, CDR2 ANQGSEA. CDR3 bases: TGCAGCGTTGCCGGGAGGCCCTATGGGGAGCAGTTCTTC. Residues: CSVAGRPYGEQFF.

The V gene is TRBV5-1, the J gene TRBJ2-3, with a weak D call TRBD1 (5 bases). The CDR3 loop spans 17 amino acids. CDR1 and CDR2 (germline): SGHRS, YFSETQ. V was clipped by 0 bases and J by 0 bases, with 14 bases between them. The CDR3 nucleotides are TGCGCCAGCAGCTTGGTGCAGGACATCCCTAGCACAGATACGCAGTATTTT. Translated: CASSLVQDIPSTDTQYF.

V is TRBV6-5 and J is TRBJ2-7; tentative D call: TRBD2 (6 bases). Germline assignment: CDR1 MNHEY and CDR2 SVGAGI. The V end was cut by 0 bases, the J end by 4 bases, with 10 bases between. The CDR3 consists of 14 residues. The CDR3 nucleotides read TGTGCCAGCAGTTACTCAACTGGGGGGTACGAGCAGTACTTC. Translation: CASSYSTGGYEQYF.

This chain joins TRBV7-9 and TRBJ1-3; D is unclear. The CDR3 runs to 14 residues. Germline CDR1 and CDR2: SEHNR and FQNEAQ (reference sequence). With 1 base removed from V and 6 bases from J, the gap between germline ends came to 10 bases. CDR3 bases: TGTGCCAGCAGCTTAGATAGATCTTTAAACACCATATATTTT. This encodes CASSLDRSLNTIYF.

This chain links TRBV29-1 with TRBJ2-7, with TRBD1 identical over 11 bases. The CDR3 spans 14 residues. V lost 7 bases and J lost 4; bases outside the gene matches: 9. Germline V gene sequence: CDR1 SQVTM, CDR2 ANQGSEA. CDR3 in amino acids: CSAAPGTGGYEQYF. DNA of the CDR3: TGCAGCGCTGCCCCCGGGACAGGGGGATACGAGCAGTACTTC.

This rearrangement joins TRBV29-1 to TRBJ2-1; 8 bases match TRBD1. CDR1 SQVTM and CDR2 ANQGSEA come from the germline V gene. V dropped 0 bases and J dropped 5; count of bases not matched to a gene: 6. The CDR3 runs 15 residues. CDR3: CSVEERQGADNEQFF. The CDR3, as DNA: TGCAGCGTTGAAGAGAGGCAGGGGGCAGACAATGAGCAGTTCTTC.

This clone has a single count. The chain couples TRBV9 to TRBJ2-3, with TRBD2 matching over 7 bases. This CDR3 is 16 amino acids long. Trimming removed 0 bases from V and 4 bases from J; junction bases left unmatched: 8. CDR1 is SGDLS and CDR2 is YYNGEE in the germline V gene. CDR3 in DNA: TGTGCCAGCAGCGTAGTGGGGGAGGGCCTCGCAGATACGCAGTATTTT. Translated: CASSVVGEGLADTQYF.

The chain carries TRBV6-1 and TRBJ2-7; 9 nucleotides align to TRBD2. CDR1 is MNHNS, CDR2 SASEGT, per germline. The trim removed 4 bases at V and 4 bases at J, leaving 11 bases unmatched. The CDR3 consists of 16 residues. CDR3 sequence reads: CASSAAGASGKYEQYF. The DNA for the CDR3 is TGTGCCAGCAGTGCGGCGGGAGCTAGCGGGAAGTACGAGCAGTACTTC.

This clone was picked up many times. V gene TRBV5-1 combines with J gene TRBJ1-1; maybe TRBD1 (5 bases). Germline loops: CDR1 SGHRS, CDR2 YFSETQ. V shed 0 bases and J shed 1 base, with 10 bases lying between them. The CDR3 contains 15 residues. CDR3 protein: CASSLGPRENTEAFF. CDR3 nucleotides: TGCGCCAGCAGCTTGGGTCCCAGGGAGAACACTGAAGCTTTCTTT.

The genes are TRBV18 and TRBJ2-5; the match to TRBD2 covers 9 bases. This CDR3 is built from 15 residues. Germline lookup yields CDR1 KGHSH and CDR2 LQKENI. The V and J ends lost 3 bases and 5 bases, in that order; junction bases with no gene match: 7. The CDR3 coding sequence is TGTGCCAGCTCACCTAGTAGCGGGAGCGAGGAGACCCAGTACTTC. Its translation: CASSPSSGSEETQYF.

This clone was seen ten or more times. The chain has TRBV28 and TRBJ2-1; no clear D. The length of the CDR3 is 12 residues. V was pared by 4 bases and J by 2 bases, with 3 bases between. Germline lookup yields CDR1 MDHEN and CDR2 SYDVKM. Written as DNA, the CDR3 is TGTGCCAGCAGTTGGGCCTACAATGAGCAGTTCTTC. Translation gives CASSWAYNEQFF.

The chain couples TRBV27 to TRBJ2-7; D might be TRBD2 (5 bases). CDR3 length: 15 amino acids. Germline V gives CDR1 MNHEY, CDR2 SMNVEV (reference sequence). Trimming pared 6 bases from V and 1 base from J, leaving 16 bases between. CDR3 nucleotide sequence: TGTGCCAGCAGGTCCGGTTCCGGGGTATCCTACGAGCAGTACTTC. This gives the protein CASRSGSGVSYEQYF.

The gene calls are TRBV10-2 and TRBJ1-6, with 12 bases matching TRBD1. Germline V lookup: CDR1 WSHSY, CDR2 SAAADI. The CDR3 has 16 amino acids. The ends lost 5 bases at V and 10 bases at J; junction bases unmatched: 9. CDR3 region: CASSPGTGGAGSPLHF. The CDR3 DNA reads TGCGCCAGCAGTCCCGGGACAGGGGGCGCAGGGTCACCCCTCCACTTT.

V and J are TRBV28 and TRBJ1-1; D not certain. The length of the CDR3 is 16 residues. The germline V and J ends were trimmed by 3 bases and 1 base, with 15 bases remaining between them. Germline V lookup: CDR1 MDHEN, CDR2 SYDVKM. The CDR3 protein is CASSFTFGLGNTEAFF. CDR3 sequence (DNA): TGTGCCAGCAGTTTCACCTTCGGACTTGGGAACACTGAAGCTTTCTTT.

The chain links TRBV4-2 to TRBJ1-3; D is uncertain. Germline values: CDR1 LGHNA, CDR2 YNFKEQ. This CDR3 is built from 15 residues. The V gene lost 0 bases and the J gene lost 0 bases, with 6 bases spanning the gap. In DNA, the CDR3 is TGTGCCAGCAGCCAAGATTGGATCTCTGGAAACACCATATATTTT. Protein product: CASSQDWISGNTIYF.

J is TRBJ2-1 and V is TRBV4-1; D unresolved. There are 13 residues in the CDR3. V was cut by 6 bases and J by 0 bases, with 6 bases left in between. Germline loops: CDR1 MGHRA, CDR2 YSYEKL. CDR3 amino acids: CASSRISYNEQFF. The CDR3 DNA reads as TGCGCCAGCAGTCGAATCTCCTACAATGAGCAGTTCTTC.

To note about this clone: Relative to the germline gene, one junction end is altered; a read error may explain this. The chain recombines TRBV27 with TRBJ2-1; D uncertain. This CDR3 has 16 residues. In germline, CDR1 is MNHEY, CDR2 SMNVEV (reference sequence). The CDR3 is CASSLSAPPAYNEQFF. CDR3 nucleotides: TGTGCCAGCAGCTTATCCGCCCCTCCAGCCTACAATGAGCAGTTCTTC.

The chain employs TRBV12-1 and TRBJ1-1; the table calls TRBD1, which could not be checked here. TRBV12-1 is deemed a pseudogene. The CDR3 is made up of 16 amino acids. The CDR3 DNA reads as TGTGCCAGCAGCTTTGACAGGCTTCATCAGCGAACTGAAGCTTTCTTT. Protein: CASSFDRLHQRTEAFF.

Regarding this clone: At the DNA level, this CDR3 is encoded by other sequences in the same sample as well. The rearrangement uses TRBV30 and TRBJ2-2, with a tentative D call TRBD2 (5 bases). Deletions cut 2 bases from V and 5 bases from J, with 21 bases between. Germline assignment: CDR1 GTSNPN and CDR2 SVGIG (reference sequence). This CDR3 is 17 amino acids long. Written as DNA, the CDR3 is TGTGCCTGGAGTACCTCGGGGAGTCAATTTGATACCGGGGAGCTGTTTTTT. It yields the protein CAWSTSGSQFDTGELFF.